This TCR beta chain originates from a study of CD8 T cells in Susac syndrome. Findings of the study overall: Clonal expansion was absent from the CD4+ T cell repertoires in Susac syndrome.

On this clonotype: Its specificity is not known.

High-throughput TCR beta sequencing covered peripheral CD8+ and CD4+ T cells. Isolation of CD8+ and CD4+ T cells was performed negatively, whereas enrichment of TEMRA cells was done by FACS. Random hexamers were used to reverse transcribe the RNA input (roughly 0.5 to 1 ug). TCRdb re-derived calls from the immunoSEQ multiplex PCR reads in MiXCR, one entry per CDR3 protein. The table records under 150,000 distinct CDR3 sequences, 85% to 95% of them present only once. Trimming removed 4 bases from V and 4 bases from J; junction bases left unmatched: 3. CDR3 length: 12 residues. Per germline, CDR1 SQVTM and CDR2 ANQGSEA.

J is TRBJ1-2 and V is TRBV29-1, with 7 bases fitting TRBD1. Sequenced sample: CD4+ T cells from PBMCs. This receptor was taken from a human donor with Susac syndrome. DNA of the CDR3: TGCAGCGTTGCTAGACAGGGCTATGGCTACACCTTC. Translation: CSVARQGYGYTF.